The text below deals with one T cell receptor beta chain. The record originates from a study of blood T cell repertoires in COVID-19. Two negative PCRs, clearance, or symptom resolution had been documented for recovered Cohort 3 donors. Some clones are missing from TCRdb's copy, which holds only in-frame ones; the method was immunoSEQ multiplex PCR. The data hold around 250,000 clones, with approximately 84% observed a single time. J gave up 8 bases and V 5 bases, and 7 bases lay outside the gene matches. Germline-derived CDR1 and CDR2 are SGHTA and FQGTGA. This CDR3 region has 15 residues. Sequencing input: PBMCs or T cells enriched from blood (not recorded which). The sequence came from a man between 35 and 55 years old who had recovered from COVID-19. The chain joins TRBV7-3 to TRBJ2-1, with 12 bases lining up with TRBD2. CDR3 sequence reads: CASSPGLAGLHEQFF. CDR3 in DNA: TGTGCCAGCAGCCCGGGACTAGCGGGTCTCCATGAGCAGTTCTTC.